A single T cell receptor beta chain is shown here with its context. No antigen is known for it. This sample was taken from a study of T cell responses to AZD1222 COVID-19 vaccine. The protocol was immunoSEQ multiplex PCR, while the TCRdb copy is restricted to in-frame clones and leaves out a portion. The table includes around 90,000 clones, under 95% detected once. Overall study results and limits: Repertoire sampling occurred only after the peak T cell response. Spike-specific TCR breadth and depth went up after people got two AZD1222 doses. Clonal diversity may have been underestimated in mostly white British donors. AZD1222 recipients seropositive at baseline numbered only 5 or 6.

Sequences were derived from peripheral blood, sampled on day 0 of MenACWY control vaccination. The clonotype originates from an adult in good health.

The DNA of the CDR3 is TGTGCCACCAGTGATCCCCGGGACACGGGGCAGTTCTTC. Protein: CATSDPRDTGQFF. This chain links TRBV24-1 with TRBJ2-1; tentative D call: TRBD1 (6 bases). Trimming took 3 bases from V and 12 from J, leaving 14 bases between them. Germline loops: CDR1 KGHDR, CDR2 SFDVKD. This CDR3 spans 13 amino acids.